This is a list of T cell receptor beta chains from one sample in a study of OX40 agonist ivuxolimab in advanced cancers. Generated by immunoSEQ multiplex PCR, the TCRdb table keeps only in-frame clones and is missing some. The table shows around 81,000 clones, with more than 75% occurring only once. The sample consisted of CD4+ or CD8+ T cells sorted from blood, taken in a trial of the OX40 agonist ivuxolimab. These receptors originate from an adult with an advanced solid tumor such as melanoma, head and neck, liver or kidney cancer. CDR3s include the opening cysteine and the closing phenylalanine or tryptophan. The order of the fields is V gene, J gene, CDR3 length, CDR3 protein.

V: TRBV5-1
J: TRBJ2-1
length: 17
CDR3: CASSLAFITLRRSEQFF

V: TRBV11-2
J: TRBJ2-4
length: 19
CDR3: CASSLASSGTSTAKNIQYF

V: TRBV6-5
J: TRBJ1-6
length: 15
CDR3: CASTRDRFSNSPLHF

V: TRBV6-5
J: TRBJ2-5
length: 14
CDR3: CASSKTGTPETQYF

V: TRBV4-1
J: TRBJ2-4
length: 13
CDR3: CASSTLAKNIQYF

V: TRBV7-2
J: TRBJ2-7
length: 15
CDR3: CASSWSSGASYEQYF

V: TRBV2
J: TRBJ2-2
length: 16
CDR3: CASKGPAGARNGELFF

V: TRBV4-2
J: TRBJ2-3
length: 15
CDR3: CASSQERTGPDTQYF

V: TRBV18
J: TRBJ2-7
length: 17
CDR3: CASSPPIGTGDSYEQYF

V: TRBV2
J: TRBJ2-5
length: 13
CDR3: CASRLAGVETQYF

V: TRBV2
J: TRBJ2-6
length: 15
CDR3: CASRIGTAGANVLTF

V: TRBV7-2
J: TRBJ1-3
length: 15
CDR3: CASSPQGGDGNTIYF

V: TRBV5-1
J: TRBJ2-3
length: 15
CDR3: CASSLSGISTDTQYF

V: TRBV7-2
J: TRBJ1-6
length: 13
CDR3: CAGGQGLNSPLHF

V: TRBV28
J: TRBJ2-1
length: 15
CDR3: CASRELAGEHNEQFF

V: TRBV28
J: TRBJ1-4
length: 15
CDR3: CASSLPKSTNEKLFF

V: TRBV6-5
J: TRBJ1-2
length: 15
CDR3: CASSYGWARNYGYTF